Each of the 27 T cell receptor beta chains below was sequenced from the same sample in a study of shared clonotypes between healthy human individuals. Profiling relied on immunoSEQ multiplex PCR, and the TCRdb table lists in-frame clones only, not all of them. The sample records fewer than 3 million clones, around 93% being singletons. Sequencing was performed on naive CD4+ T cells from PBMCs. The subset: CD45RA+ positively selected. These receptors were collected from a man aged 18 to 30 in good health. Some clones in this sample may be carry-over from other donors' samples.

The chain links TRBV5-8 to TRBJ1-2; D ambiguous. In germline, CDR1 is SGHTS, CDR2 YDEGEE. The CDR3 length is 13 residues. V lost 4 bases and J lost 0, with 7 bases in between. The CDR3 here is CASSLDSNYGYTF. CDR3 nucleotide sequence: TGTGCCAGCAGCCTAGACTCTAACTATGGCTACACCTTC.

This chain connects TRBV7-3 to TRBJ2-2, with 11 bases matching TRBD2. The CDR3 sequence is 16 residues long. J was trimmed by 5 bases and V by 5 bases; bases with no gene match: 7. The germline V gene encodes CDR1 SGHTA and CDR2 FQGTGA. CDR3 sequence reads: CASSLSGRAGTGELFF. CDR3 bases: TGTGCCAGCAGCCTTAGCGGGAGGGCCGGAACCGGGGAGCTGTTTTTT.

The gene calls are TRBV15 and TRBJ2-3; D is unclear. CDR1 is LNHNV, CDR2 YYDKDF, per germline (reference sequence). This CDR3 contains 14 residues. V lost 0 bases, J lost 4 bases, and 8 bases lay in between. The CDR3 DNA sequence: TGTGCCACCAGCAGAGATCTCGTGTCAGATACGCAGTATTTT. Its translation is CATSRDLVSDTQYF.

This clone was seen more than once but under ten times. The V gene is TRBV19, the J gene TRBJ1-1; D perhaps matches TRBD1 (6 bases). The CDR3 totals 13 residues. Germline V lookup: CDR1 LNHDA, CDR2 SQIVND (reference sequence). V was pared by 5 bases and J by 4 bases, with 11 bases between. The CDR3 reads CASSAQGTTEAFF. The CDR3 DNA reads as TGTGCCAGTAGTGCCCAGGGGACCACTGAAGCTTTCTTT.

Concerning this clone: The germline gene is not matched at one end of the junction; a read error may be the cause. The V and J genes are TRBV28 and TRBJ1-5, with D possibly TRBD1 on 5 matching bases. Germline assignment: CDR1 MDHEN and CDR2 SYDVKM. The CDR3 length is 14 residues. CDR3 nucleotides: TGTGCCAGCACTTTAAAGGGACTTCATCAGCCCCAGCATTTT. Its protein product is CASTLKGLHQPQHF.

This sequence joins TRBV9 and TRBJ2-2; 13 bases align to TRBD2. There are 17 residues in the CDR3. The ends lost 2 bases at V and 4 bases at J; junction bases unmatched: 5. Germline CDR1 reads SGDLS; CDR2 reads YYNGEE. The DNA of the CDR3 is TGTGCCAGCAGCGTCGGGACTAGCGGGATCGGCACCGGGGAGCTGTTTTTT. Its protein is CASSVGTSGIGTGELFF.

The chain combines TRBV19 with TRBJ2-2; a weak D match, TRBD1 (5 bases). Trimming pared 8 bases from V and 4 bases from J, leaving 14 bases between. Germline V gene lookup returns CDR1 LNHDA and CDR2 SQIVND (reference sequence). The CDR3 extends over 14 amino acids. The CDR3 nucleotides are TGTGCCAGTTGGGGCTCCCAGGCCACCGGGGAGCTGTTTTTT. Translating gives CASWGSQATGELFF.

This chain connects TRBV5-1 to TRBJ2-7; 12 nucleotides match TRBD1. The CDR3 spans 15 residues. V lost 4 bases and J lost 6; bases outside the gene matches: 8. Per the germline V gene, CDR1 is SGHRS and CDR2 is YFSETQ. The CDR3 reads CASSTSGTGGGEQYF. As DNA, the CDR3 is TGCGCCAGCAGCACCTCCGGGACAGGGGGCGGCGAGCAGTACTTC.

V and J are TRBV6-4 and TRBJ2-3; 9 nucleotides match TRBD2. The V and J ends lost 0 bases and 4 bases, in that order; junction bases with no gene match: 2. CDR3 length equals 15 residues. Germline V CDR1 and CDR2: MRHNA, SNTAGT. Written as DNA, the CDR3 is TGTGCCAGCAGTGACTCAGCTAGCGGGGCAGATACGCAGTATTTT. Amino acid sequence: CASSDSASGADTQYF.

This chain joins TRBV7-2 and TRBJ1-3; a possible D gene is TRBD1 (5 bases). CDR3 size: 15 residues. CDR1 is SGHTA, CDR2 FQGNSA, per germline. V dropped 7 bases and J dropped 0 bases, with 13 bases sitting between them. CDR3 bases: TGTGCCAGCAATTCAGGGCCGGTCTCTGGAAACACCATATATTTT. Protein sequence: CASNSGPVSGNTIYF.

The chain combines TRBV27 with TRBJ1-4, with D unresolved. Trimming left V 0 bases short and J 4 bases short, with 27 bases between. Germline values: CDR1 MNHEY, CDR2 SMNVEV (reference sequence). This CDR3 has 21 residues. CDR3: CASSLSSWRRTPFGDNEKLFF. CDR3 DNA sequence: TGTGCCAGCAGTTTATCGTCATGGCGACGGACTCCTTTTGGCGATAATGAAAAACTGTTTTTT.

Concerning this clone itself: This likely comes from a read error, as the CDR3 has no conserved phenylalanine or tryptophan at its end. The chain couples TRBV29-1 to TRBJ1-4; D remains unclear. V dropped 7 bases and J dropped 4 bases, with 13 bases sitting between them. From germline, CDR1 is SQVTM and CDR2 ANQGSEA. The CDR3 is made up of 13 amino acids. As DNA, the CDR3 is TGCAGCGCCTGGTCATCGGTTAATGAAAAACTGTTTCTT. As protein: CSAWSSVNEKLFL.

J is TRBJ2-1 and V is TRBV7-9; D gene uncertain. Between the trimmed V and J ends, which lost 5 bases and 9 bases, there was a span of 11 bases. The CDR3 is 12 amino acids. Germline V gives CDR1 SEHNR, CDR2 FQNEAQ (reference sequence). The CDR3 reads CASSMPYSEQFF. The CDR3, as DNA: TGTGCCAGCAGCATGCCCTATTCTGAGCAGTTCTTC.

This clone appeared a single time. The gene calls are TRBV5-1 and TRBJ1-1; TRBD1 agrees at 7 bases. Germline-derived CDR1 and CDR2 are SGHRS and YFSETQ. Losses at the gene ends were 1 base for V and 1 base for J; bases not matched to a gene: 1. There are 14 residues in the CDR3. The CDR3 loop reads CASSLNRGNTEAFF. CDR3 nucleotide sequence: TGCGCCAGCAGCTTGAACAGGGGGAACACTGAAGCTTTCTTT.

The chain combines TRBV9 with TRBJ1-1; weak D call: TRBD1 (5 bases). CDR3 size: 16 residues. V lost 4 bases and J 2 bases, leaving 18 bases between the germline ends. The germline V gene encodes CDR1 SGDLS and CDR2 YYNGEE. The CDR3 is CASSSRDGGSNTEAFF. The CDR3 DNA reads TGTGCCAGCAGCAGCCGGGACGGGGGAAGTAACACTGAAGCTTTCTTT. Combining the CDR3 with reference TRBV9 and TRBJ1-1 gives the whole variable domain DSGVTQTPKHLITATGQRVTLRCSPRSGDLSVYWYQQSLDQGLQFLIQYYNGEERAKGNILERFSAQQFPDLHSELNLSSLELGDSALYFCASSSRDGGSNTEAFFGQGTRLTVV.

V and J are TRBV4-2 and TRBJ2-7; no clear D gene. The CDR3 contains 14 residues. Trimming shortened V by 0 bases and J by 8 bases, and 14 bases separated the two germline ends. CDR1 is LGHNA and CDR2 is YNFKEQ in the germline V gene. The CDR3 nucleotides read TGTGCCAGCAGCCAAGAGGTCGGCTTCTTCAAGCAGTACTTC. Translating it yields CASSQEVGFFKQYF.

V is TRBV9 and J is TRBJ1-5, with D perhaps TRBD1 (5 bases). This CDR3 has 18 residues. V was shortened by 4 bases and J by 5 bases, with 25 bases between the two germline ends. From germline, CDR1 is SGDLS and CDR2 YYNGEE. CDR3: CASSTKDEGAGMDQPQHF. The CDR3 nucleotides read TGTGCCAGCAGCACGAAGGACGAAGGGGCTGGGATGGATCAGCCCCAGCATTTT.

The chain combines TRBV7-2 with TRBJ1-3; a possible D gene is TRBD1 (6 bases). CDR1 is SGHTA and CDR2 is FQGNSA in the germline V gene. Trimming shortened V by 4 bases and J by 4 bases, and 14 bases separated the two germline ends. The CDR3 runs 15 residues. The CDR3: CASSWERGTGNTIYF. The CDR3 nucleotides read TGTGCCAGCAGCTGGGAAAGGGGGACCGGAAACACCATATATTTT. The complete variable domain, with remaining parts taken from reference TRBV7-2 and TRBJ1-3, reads GAGVSQSPSNKVTEKGKDVELRCDPISGHTALYWYRQSLGQGLEFLIYFQGNSAPDKSGLPSDRFSAERTGGSVSTLTIQRTQQEDSAVYLCASSWERGTGNTIYFGEGSWLTVV.

Comments on this clone: Different DNA sequences within this sample yield the same CDR3. The V and J genes are TRBV5-1 and TRBJ2-7, with D uncertain. CDR1 and CDR2 from the germline V gene are SGHRS and YFSETQ. Trimming took 2 bases from V and 5 from J, leaving 8 bases between them. The CDR3 length is 12 residues. The CDR3 here is CASSLVGNEQYF. CDR3 sequence (DNA): TGCGCCAGCAGCTTAGTAGGGAACGAGCAGTACTTC.

The chain couples TRBV5-4 to TRBJ1-2, with a possible D match to TRBD1 (5 bases). CDR3 size: 15 residues. Germline-derived CDR1 and CDR2 are SGHNT and YYREEE (reference sequence). Trimming took 2 bases from V and 7 from J, leaving 18 bases between them. The CDR3: CASSFWDSKAGGYTF. CDR3 coding DNA: TGTGCCAGCAGCTTTTGGGACTCGAAAGCTGGTGGCTACACCTTC.

V gene TRBV7-9 combines with J gene TRBJ2-7; D remains unclear. The CDR3 contains 12 residues. CDR1 and CDR2 (germline): SEHNR, FQNEAQ (reference sequence). V lost 1 base to trimming and J lost 6 bases, with 7 bases between them. This CDR3 is CASSLGSVEQYF. CDR3 coding DNA: TGTGCCAGCAGCTTAGGAAGTGTCGAGCAGTACTTC.

In this sample, this clone turned up a few times. The same CDR3 can be traced to other DNA sequences in this sample. V usage is TRBV7-3 and J usage is TRBJ2-1, with TRBD2 matching over 13 bases. The length of the CDR3 is 15 residues. Trimming cost V 2 bases and J 8 bases; bases outside gene matches: 3. The germline V gene encodes CDR1 SGHTA and CDR2 FQGTGA. CDR3 nucleotide sequence: TGTGCCAGCAGCTTAGGACTAGCGGGAGTCGATGAGCAGTTCTTC. It codes for CASSLGLAGVDEQFF.

V usage is TRBV6-1 and J usage is TRBJ2-7, with D maybe TRBD1 (6 bases). The V end was cut by 2 bases, the J end by 6 bases, with 11 bases between. Germline V gene lookup returns CDR1 MNHNS and CDR2 SASEGT. The CDR3 length is 13 residues. CDR3 sequence reads: CASSESGATEQYF. The CDR3 nucleotides are TGTGCCAGCAGTGAATCAGGGGCCACCGAGCAGTACTTC.

The V and J genes are TRBV9 and TRBJ2-3; 8 bases match TRBD2. J was trimmed by 4 bases and V by 0 bases; bases with no gene match: 7. Germline values: CDR1 SGDLS, CDR2 YYNGEE. The CDR3 consists of 16 residues. The CDR3 loop reads CASSVGAGAAPDTQYF. Here the CDR3 DNA reads TGTGCCAGCAGCGTAGGAGCGGGGGCCGCGCCAGATACGCAGTATTTT.

The chain joins TRBV7-9 to TRBJ2-3, with D perhaps TRBD1 or TRBD2 (5 bases each). The V gene lost 7 bases and the J gene lost 6 bases, with 20 bases spanning the gap. The germline V gene encodes CDR1 SEHNR and CDR2 FQNEAQ (reference sequence). This CDR3 is 15 amino acids long. CDR3 bases: TGTGCCAGCAACGAGAGGGGTGTTCCCGGGGATACGCAGTATTTT. Its protein is CASNERGVPGDTQYF.

J is TRBJ1-3 and V is TRBV6-5; D perhaps matches TRBD1 (5 bases). Germline CDR1 and CDR2: MNHEY and SVGAGI. The CDR3 extends over 14 amino acids. V lost 6 bases to trimming and J lost 1 base, with 10 bases between them. This chain's CDR3 is CASSLGQSGNTIYF. The CDR3 DNA sequence: TGTGCCAGCAGCCTCGGACAATCTGGAAACACCATATATTTT.

This sequence joins TRBV19 and TRBJ2-1; D gene uncertain. Germline assignment: CDR1 LNHDA and CDR2 SQIVND (reference sequence). The V end lost 1 base, the J end lost 5 bases, and 9 bases lay between the germline ends. This CDR3 comprises 14 residues. CDR3 region: CASSIGRANNEQFF. The CDR3 DNA reads as TGTGCCAGTAGTATAGGACGGGCAAACAATGAGCAGTTCTTC. The full variable domain, completed using reference TRBV19 and TRBJ2-1, is DGGITQSPKYLFRKEGQNVTLSCEQNLNHDAMYWYRQDPGQGLRLIYYSQIVNDFQKGDIAEGYSVSREKKESFPLTVTSAQKNPTAFYLCASSIGRANNEQFFGPGTRLTVL.